This T cell receptor (beta chain) is drawn from a study of cytomegalovirus exposure and HLA in healthy donors. While the first cohort had 600 to 800 subjects, the donors belonged to the separate validation cohort of about 120 subjects. In the case of this clone: Its antigen is undetermined.

The study, taken as a whole, reports: In a later analysis, first-cohort TCR clusters were found to tend to co-occur in the 130 or so validation repertoires. Researchers reported that a few CMV-associated chains were confirmed in vitro as CMV antigen-specific.

V was pared by 5 bases and J by 3 bases, with 13 bases between. Germline CDR1 SGHTA, CDR2 FQGNSA. The CDR3 has 14 amino acids. Profiling relied on immunoSEQ multiplex PCR, and the TCRdb table lists in-frame clones only, not all of them. Of some 250,000 clones listed, approximately 84% are singletons. The sequence was collected from a woman in her twenties or thirties in good health and CMV-seropositive. Sequencing was carried out using PBMCs. The chain joins TRBV7-2 to TRBJ2-5; tentatively, D is TRBD2 (5 bases). The CDR3 region is CASSRRSAEETQYF. CDR3 bases: TGTGCCAGCAGCCGCAGGTCAGCGGAAGAGACCCAGTACTTC. Full variable domain (outside the CDR3, taken from reference TRBV7-2 and TRBJ2-5): GAGVSQSPSNKVTEKGKDVELRCDPISGHTALYWYRQSLGQGLEFLIYFQGNSAPDKSGLPSDRFSAERTGGSVSTLTIQRTQQEDSAVYLCASSRRSAEETQYFGPGTRLLVL.